This TCR beta chain was identified during a study of OX40 agonist ivuxolimab in advanced cancers. Measured with immunoSEQ multiplex PCR; TCRdb has only the in-frame clones, and not every one. The table lists under 20,000 clones, about 90% of them singletons. With baseline, cycle 4 day 1, and cycle 7 day 1 as timepoints, blood was sampled. The sample was CD4+ or CD8+ T cells sorted from blood, taken in a trial of the OX40 agonist ivuxolimab. The sequence was collected from an adult with an advanced solid tumor such as melanoma, head and neck, liver or kidney cancer.

CDR3 coding DNA: TGCAGCGTTCAACAGGGTTACGAGCAGTACTTC. This encodes CSVQQGYEQYF. This chain uses TRBV29-1 with TRBJ2-7; a weak D match, TRBD1 (6 bases). The CDR3 sequence is 11 residues long. Germline V gene data show CDR1 as SQVTM and CDR2 as ANQGSEA. V was clipped by 5 bases and J by 4 bases, with 9 bases between them.